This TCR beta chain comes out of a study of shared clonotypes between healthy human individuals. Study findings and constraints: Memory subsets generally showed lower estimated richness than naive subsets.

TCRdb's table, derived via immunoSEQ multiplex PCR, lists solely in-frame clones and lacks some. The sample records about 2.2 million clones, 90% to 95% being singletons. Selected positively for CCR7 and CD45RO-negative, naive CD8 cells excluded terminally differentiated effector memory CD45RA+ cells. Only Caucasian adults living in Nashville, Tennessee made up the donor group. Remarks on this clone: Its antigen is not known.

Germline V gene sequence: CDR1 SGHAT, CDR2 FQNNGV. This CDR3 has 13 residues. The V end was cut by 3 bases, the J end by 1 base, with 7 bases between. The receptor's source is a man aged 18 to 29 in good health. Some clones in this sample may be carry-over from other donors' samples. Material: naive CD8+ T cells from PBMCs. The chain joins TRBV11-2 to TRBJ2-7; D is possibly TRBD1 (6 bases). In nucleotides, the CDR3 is TGTGCCAGCAGCTTTCAGGGGTCCTACGAGCAGTACTTC. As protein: CASSFQGSYEQYF.